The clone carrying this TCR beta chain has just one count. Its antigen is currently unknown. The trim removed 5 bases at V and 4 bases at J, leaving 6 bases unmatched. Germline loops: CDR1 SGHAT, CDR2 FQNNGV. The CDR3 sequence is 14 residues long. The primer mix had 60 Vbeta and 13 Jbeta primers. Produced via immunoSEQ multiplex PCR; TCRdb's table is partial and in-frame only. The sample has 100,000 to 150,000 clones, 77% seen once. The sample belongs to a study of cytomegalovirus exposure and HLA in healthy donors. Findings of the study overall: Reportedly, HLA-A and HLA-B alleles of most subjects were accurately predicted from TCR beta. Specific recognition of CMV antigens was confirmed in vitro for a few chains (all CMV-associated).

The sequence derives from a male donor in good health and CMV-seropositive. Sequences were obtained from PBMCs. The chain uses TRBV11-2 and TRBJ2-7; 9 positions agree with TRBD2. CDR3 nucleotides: TGTGCCAGCAGCACTAGCGGGCTTATTTACGAGCAGTACTTC. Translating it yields CASSTSGLIYEQYF.